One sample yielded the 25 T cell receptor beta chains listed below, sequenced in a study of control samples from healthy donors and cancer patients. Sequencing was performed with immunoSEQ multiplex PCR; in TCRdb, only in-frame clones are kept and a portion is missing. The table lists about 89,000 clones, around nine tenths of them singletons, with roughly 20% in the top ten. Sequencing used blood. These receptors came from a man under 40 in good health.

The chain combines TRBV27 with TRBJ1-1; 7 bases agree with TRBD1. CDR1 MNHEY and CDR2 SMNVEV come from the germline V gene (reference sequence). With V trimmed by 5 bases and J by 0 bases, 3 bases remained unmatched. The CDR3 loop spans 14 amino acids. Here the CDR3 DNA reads TGTGCCAGCAGTCGACAGGGCATGAACACTGAAGCTTTCTTT. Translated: CASSRQGMNTEAFF.

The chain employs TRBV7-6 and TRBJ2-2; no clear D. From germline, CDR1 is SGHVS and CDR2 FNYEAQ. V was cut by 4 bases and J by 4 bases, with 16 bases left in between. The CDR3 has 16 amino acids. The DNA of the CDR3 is TGTGCCAGCAGCTCAACTTCGGGCGGCGGCACCGGGGAGCTGTTTTTT. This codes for CASSSTSGGGTGELFF.

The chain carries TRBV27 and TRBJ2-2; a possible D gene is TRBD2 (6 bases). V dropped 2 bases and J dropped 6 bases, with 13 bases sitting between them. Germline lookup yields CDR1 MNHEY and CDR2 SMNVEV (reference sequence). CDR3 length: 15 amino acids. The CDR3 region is CASSLIGLAAGELFF. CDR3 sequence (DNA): TGTGCCAGCAGTTTAATTGGGTTAGCGGCCGGGGAGCTGTTTTTT.

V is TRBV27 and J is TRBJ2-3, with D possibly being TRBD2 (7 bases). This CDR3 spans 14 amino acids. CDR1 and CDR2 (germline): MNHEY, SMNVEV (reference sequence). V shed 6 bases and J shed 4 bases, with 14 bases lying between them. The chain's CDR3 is CASRIGGRADTQYF. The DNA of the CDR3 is TGTGCCAGCAGGATCGGGGGGCGGGCAGATACGCAGTATTTT.

The CDR3 DNA reads as TGTGCCAGCAGCCAACCGGGACACACTAATGAAAAACTGTTTTTT. This encodes CASSQPGHTNEKLFF. The rearrangement joins TRBV4-2 to TRBJ1-4; a weak D match, TRBD1 (6 bases). The CDR3 spans 15 residues. V gave up 2 bases and J gave up 2 bases, with 9 bases separating them. Germline loops: CDR1 LGHNA, CDR2 YNFKEQ.

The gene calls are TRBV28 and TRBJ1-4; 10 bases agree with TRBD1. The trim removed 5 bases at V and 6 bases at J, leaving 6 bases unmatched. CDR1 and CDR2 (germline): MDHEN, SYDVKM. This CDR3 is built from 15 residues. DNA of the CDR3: TGTGCCAGCAGTATCGCCGGGACAGGGGATGAAAAACTGTTTTTT. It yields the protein CASSIAGTGDEKLFF.

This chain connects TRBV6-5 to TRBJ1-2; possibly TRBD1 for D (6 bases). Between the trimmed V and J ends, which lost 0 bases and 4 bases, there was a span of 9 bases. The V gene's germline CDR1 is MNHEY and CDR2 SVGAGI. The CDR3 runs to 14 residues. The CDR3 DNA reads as TGTGCCAGCAGTTACTCGGACAGATTCTATGGCTACACCTTC. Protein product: CASSYSDRFYGYTF.

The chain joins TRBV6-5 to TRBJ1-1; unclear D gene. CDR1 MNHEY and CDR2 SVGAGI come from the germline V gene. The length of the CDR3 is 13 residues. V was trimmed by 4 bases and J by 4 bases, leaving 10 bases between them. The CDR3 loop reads CASSFTVSTEAFF. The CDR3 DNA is TGTGCCAGCAGTTTTACGGTCAGCACTGAAGCTTTCTTT.

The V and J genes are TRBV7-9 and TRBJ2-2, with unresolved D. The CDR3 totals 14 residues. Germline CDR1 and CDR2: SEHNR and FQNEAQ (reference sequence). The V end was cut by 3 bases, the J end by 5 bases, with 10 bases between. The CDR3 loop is CASSFAGRTGELFF. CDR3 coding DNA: TGTGCCAGCAGCTTTGCCGGTAGGACCGGGGAGCTGTTTTTT.

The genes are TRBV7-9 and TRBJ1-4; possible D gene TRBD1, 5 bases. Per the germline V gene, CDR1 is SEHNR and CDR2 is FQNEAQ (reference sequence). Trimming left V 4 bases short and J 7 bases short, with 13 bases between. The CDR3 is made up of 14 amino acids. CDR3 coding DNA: TGTGCCAGCAGCTCACAGGAGGGAGGTGAAAAACTGTTTTTT. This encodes CASSSQEGGEKLFF. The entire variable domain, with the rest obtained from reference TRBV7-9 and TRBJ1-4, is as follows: DTGVSQNPRHKITKRGQNVTFRCDPISEHNRLYWYRQTLGQGPEFLTYFQNEAQLEKSRLLSDRFSAERPKGSFSTLEIQRTEQGDSAMYLCASSSQEGGEKLFFGSGTQLSVL.

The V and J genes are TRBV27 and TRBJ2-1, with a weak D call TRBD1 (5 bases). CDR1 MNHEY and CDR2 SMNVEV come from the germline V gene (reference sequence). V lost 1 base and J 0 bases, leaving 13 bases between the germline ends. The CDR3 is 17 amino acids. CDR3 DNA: TGTGCCAGCAGTTTATGGGCAGGGTCAGCCTCCTACAATGAGCAGTTCTTC. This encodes CASSLWAGSASYNEQFF.

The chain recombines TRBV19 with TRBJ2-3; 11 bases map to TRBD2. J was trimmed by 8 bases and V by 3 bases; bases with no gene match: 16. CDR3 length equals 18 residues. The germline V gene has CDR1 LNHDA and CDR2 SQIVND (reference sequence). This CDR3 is CASSMQLAGDPGQGTQYF. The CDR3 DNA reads TGTGCCAGTAGTATGCAACTAGCGGGGGACCCCGGGCAGGGTACGCAGTATTTT.

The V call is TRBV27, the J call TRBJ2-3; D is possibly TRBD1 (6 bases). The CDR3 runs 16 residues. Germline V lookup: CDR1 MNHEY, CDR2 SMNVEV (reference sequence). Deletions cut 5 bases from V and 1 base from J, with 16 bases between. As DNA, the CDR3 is TGTGCCAGCAGTGCCCGGGACATCATCCGCACAGATACGCAGTATTTT. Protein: CASSARDIIRTDTQYF.

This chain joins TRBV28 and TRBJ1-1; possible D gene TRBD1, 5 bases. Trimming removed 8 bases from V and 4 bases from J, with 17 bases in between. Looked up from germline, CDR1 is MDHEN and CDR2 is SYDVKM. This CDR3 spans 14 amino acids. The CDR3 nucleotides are TGTGCCAGCCATTTCGGGACGGACCCCACTGAAGCTTTCTTT. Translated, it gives CASHFGTDPTEAFF.

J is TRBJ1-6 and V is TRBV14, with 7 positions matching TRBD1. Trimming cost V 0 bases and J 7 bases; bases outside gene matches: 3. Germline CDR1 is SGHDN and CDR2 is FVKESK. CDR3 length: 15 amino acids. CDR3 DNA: TGTGCCAGCAGCCAAGAGGGAGGGGGCAATTCACCCCTCCACTTT. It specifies CASSQEGGGNSPLHF.

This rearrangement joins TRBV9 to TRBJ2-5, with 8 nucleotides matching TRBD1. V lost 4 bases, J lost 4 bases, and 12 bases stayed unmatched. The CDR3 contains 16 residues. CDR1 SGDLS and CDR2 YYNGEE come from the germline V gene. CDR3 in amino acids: CASSPQLTDRGETQYF. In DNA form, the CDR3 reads TGTGCCAGCAGCCCACAACTTACCGACAGGGGAGAGACCCAGTACTTC.

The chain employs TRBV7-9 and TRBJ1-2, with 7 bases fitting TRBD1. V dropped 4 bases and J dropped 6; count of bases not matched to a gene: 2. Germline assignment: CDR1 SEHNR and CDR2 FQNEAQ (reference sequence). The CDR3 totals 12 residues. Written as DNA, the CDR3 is TGTGCCAGCAGCTCAGGGGGGGATGGCTACACCTTC. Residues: CASSSGGDGYTF.

CDR3 nucleotides: TGTGCCAGCAGCCTTACTCCCCGTAGCGGTGAGACCCAGTACTTC. Protein: CASSLTPRSGETQYF. This chain joins TRBV11-2 and TRBJ2-5; tentatively, D is TRBD2 (6 bases). Germline loops: CDR1 SGHAT, CDR2 FQNNGV. The CDR3 has 15 residues. The V gene lost 5 bases and the J gene lost 5 bases, with 18 bases spanning the gap.

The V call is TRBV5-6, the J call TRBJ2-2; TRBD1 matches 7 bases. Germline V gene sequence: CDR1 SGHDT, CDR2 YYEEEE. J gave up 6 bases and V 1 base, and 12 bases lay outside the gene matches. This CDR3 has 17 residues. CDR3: CASSLSPGTAKSGELFF. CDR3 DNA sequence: TGTGCCAGCAGCTTGAGTCCCGGGACAGCTAAATCCGGGGAGCTGTTTTTT.

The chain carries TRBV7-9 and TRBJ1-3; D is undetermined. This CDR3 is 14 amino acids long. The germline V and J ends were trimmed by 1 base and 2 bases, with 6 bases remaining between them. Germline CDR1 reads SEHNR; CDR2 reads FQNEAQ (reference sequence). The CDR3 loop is CASSLGVTGNTIYF. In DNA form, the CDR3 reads TGTGCCAGCAGCTTAGGAGTGACTGGAAACACCATATATTTT.

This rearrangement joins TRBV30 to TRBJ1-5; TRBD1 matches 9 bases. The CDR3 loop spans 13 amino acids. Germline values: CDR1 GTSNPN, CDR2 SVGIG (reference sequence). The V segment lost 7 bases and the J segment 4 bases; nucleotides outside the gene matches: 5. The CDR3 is CASTGGPNQPQHF. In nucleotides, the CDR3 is TGTGCCTCCACAGGGGGCCCAAATCAGCCCCAGCATTTT. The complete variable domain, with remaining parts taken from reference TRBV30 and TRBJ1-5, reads SQTIHQWPATLVQPVGSPLSLECTVEGTSNPNLYWYRQAAGRGLQLLFYSVGIGQISSEVPQNLSASRPQDRQFILSSKKLLLSDSGFYLCASTGGPNQPQHFGDGTRLSIL.

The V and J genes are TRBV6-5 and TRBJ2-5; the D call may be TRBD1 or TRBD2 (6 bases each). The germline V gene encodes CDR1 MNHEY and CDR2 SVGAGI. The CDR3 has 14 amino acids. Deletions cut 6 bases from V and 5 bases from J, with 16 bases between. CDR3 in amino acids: CASRIYGGWETQYF. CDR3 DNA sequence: TGTGCCAGCAGGATCTACGGGGGCTGGGAGACCCAGTACTTC.

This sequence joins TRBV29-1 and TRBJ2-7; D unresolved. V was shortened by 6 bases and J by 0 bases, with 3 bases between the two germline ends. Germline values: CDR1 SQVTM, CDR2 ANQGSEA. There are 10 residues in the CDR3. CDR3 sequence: CSVLSYEQYF. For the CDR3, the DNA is TGCAGCGTCCTCTCCTACGAGCAGTACTTC.

The DNA of the CDR3 is TGTGCCAGCAGTTTAGACGTTGAGTATGGCTACACCTTC. It specifies CASSLDVEYGYTF. The chain carries TRBV12-3 or TRBV12-4 and TRBJ1-2, with D hard to call. The CDR3 is made up of 13 amino acids. V was clipped by 1 base and J by 5 bases, with 8 bases between them.

For the CDR3, the DNA is TGCGCCAGCAGCGCGGACAGGGGGAGTCATGAAAAACTGTTTTTT. Translation: CASSADRGSHEKLFF. The V gene is TRBV5-1, the J gene TRBJ1-4; 10 bases fit TRBD1. The junction had 6 bases not matched to a gene; V was cut back by 4 bases and J by 6 bases. Germline CDR1 reads SGHRS; CDR2 reads YFSETQ. This CDR3 is 15 amino acids long.